Listed below are T cell receptor beta chains from one sample, sequenced in a study of T-cell reconstitution after alpha-beta-depleted transplantation in children. TCRdb used MiXCR to reprocess the PCR reads, holding one entry per CDR3 protein. The profile shows 380,000 or so distinct CDR3 sequences, approximately 12% of them singletons. Specimen: PBMCs, collected from the stem cell graft. The receptors derive from a human donor who donated a stem cell graft to a child with Fanconi anemia. The conserved cysteine and the conserved F or W are not part of the CDR3 here.

>TRBV4-3
ASSQPGQGALEAF
>TRBV4-3
ASSLFLPRDISTDTQY
>TRBV7-8
ASSKWTENTEAF
>TRBV24-1
ATSDRDRVKPQH
>TRBV6-2/TRBV6-3
ASSWDLRRGYT
>TRBV7-9
ASTLQGGGYT
>TRBV12-3/TRBV12-4
ASSKTGSSYNEQF
>TRBV5-1
ATSHGEPSYNEQF
>TRBV6-5
ASRPTGGHGELF
>TRBV20-1
SARVRETQY
>TRBV5-4
ASSLPGQNHYGYT
>TRBV6-2/TRBV6-3
ASSSLGRAAF
>TRBV10-3
AIAPSGTQY
>TRBV5-5
ASSLGTGLEKLF
>TRBV18
ASSANTGETQY
>TRBV28
ATRRTVNEKLF
>TRBV20-1
SAPGQGEDGYT
>TRBV20-1
SASKSTEAF
>TRBV28
ASSSYGEKLF
>TRBV24-1
ATNLTSPADTQY
>TRBV15
ATSRDRDRGDEQF
>TRBV20-1
SASSGPTQGRETQY
>TRBV5-1
ASSGRTSDTDTQY
>TRBV24-1
ATSDPRGPSYNEQF
>TRBV7-9
ASSPRFRNTEAF
>TRBV10-3
AISVQPQETQY
>TRBV4-3
ASSQEGGTRTDEQY
>TRBV5-1
ASSYTTGNYGYT
>TRBV6-4
ASSDSASGGAHEQF
>TRBV12-3/TRBV12-4
ASREQGLHGELF
>TRBV4-3
ASSPLDSQNEKLF
>TRBV29-1
SVAGQSTDTQY
>TRBV4-3
ASSQGRTTIHEQY
>TRBV5-1
ASSLTGHSYEQY
>TRBV29-1
SVVPGHKQF
>TRBV4-2
ASSLSPGGNQPQH
>TRBV6-5
ASSYGATGANVLT
>TRBV2
ASSEAREPLH
>TRBV2
ASDLGGTEAF
>TRBV30
ARAGRTEAF
>TRBV10-3
AISESRASGDNNEQF
>TRBV7-9
ASSPNRGGNEQF
>TRBV7-2
ASSDRGLAQH
>TRBV5-1
ASSSGQGSENTEAF
>TRBV12-3/TRBV12-4
ASSSSTFGYTQY
>TRBV28
ASSPPQDPSAF
>TRBV5-1
ASSKTGAPTEAF
>TRBV3-1
ASSQGRRGNTDTQY
>TRBV29-1
SFNLRTGDGQETQY
>TRBV5-1
ASGLQDYTEAF
>TRBV29-1
SVDVSGTWTDTQY
>TRBV12-3/TRBV12-4
ASSHGVLSNEQF
>TRBV5-6
ASSFGRSNQPQH
>TRBV5-4
ASSSRGEITGELF
>TRBV6-5
ASSYSDSYYGYT
>TRBV7-8
ASSLVALGETQY
>TRBV5-1
ASRKPDSGNTIY
>TRBV12-3/TRBV12-4
ASSLRGDYGYT
>TRBV4-2
ASSPELLQPQH